One and the same sample provided the 8 T cell receptor beta chains below, sequenced in a study of PD-1 blockade in mismatch repair-deficient tumors. TCRdb's copy holds only in-frame clones and misses some; the assay was immunoSEQ multiplex PCR. This table has some 70,000 clones, approximately 82% appearing once. The sequences come from peripheral blood, collected 2 weeks after starting pembrolizumab. The receptors were gathered from an adult with mismatch repair-deficient cancer.

V and J are TRBV7-3 and TRBJ2-3; D gene uncertain. There are 14 residues in the CDR3. Germline values: CDR1 SGHTA, CDR2 FQGTGA. Trimming took off 1 base at V and 0 bases at J, with 5 bases between the two ends. CDR3 DNA: TGTGCCAGCAGCTTAAGGGCGAGCACAGATACGCAGTATTTT. This gives the protein CASSLRASTDTQYF.

The chain recombines TRBV5-8 with TRBJ2-1; TRBD1 agrees at 7 bases. The CDR3 has 15 residues. Germline loops: CDR1 SGHTS, CDR2 YDEGEE. J was trimmed by 0 bases and V by 4 bases; bases with no gene match: 4. Here the CDR3 DNA reads TGTGCCAGCAGCGAGGGACAGAGCTCCTACAATGAGCAGTTCTTC. Amino acids: CASSEGQSSYNEQFF.

CDR3 in amino acids: CASSSSYEQYF. The DNA for the CDR3 is TGTGCCAGCAGCTCCTCCTACGAGCAGTACTTC. The genes are TRBV28 and TRBJ2-7, with unresolved D. Germline CDR1 and CDR2: MDHEN and SYDVKM. The V gene lost 6 bases and the J gene lost 0 bases, with 3 bases spanning the gap. This CDR3 is built from 11 residues.

V gene TRBV11-1 combines with J gene TRBJ2-5; D perhaps matches TRBD1 (5 bases). This CDR3 region has 14 residues. Trimming pared 3 bases from V and 4 bases from J, leaving 12 bases between. The germline CDR1 and CDR2 sequences are SGHAT and FQDESV (reference sequence). The DNA of the CDR3 is TGTGCCAGCAGCTTGGGTCCAAGGGGAGAGACCCAGTACTTC. It codes for CASSLGPRGETQYF.

The chain has TRBV4-1 and TRBJ2-5; D tentatively reads TRBD1 or TRBD2 (5 bases each). The germline V gene has CDR1 MGHRA and CDR2 YSYEKL. The CDR3 runs 15 residues. V was trimmed by 0 bases and J by 7 bases, leaving 15 bases between them. In DNA, the CDR3 is TGCGCCAGCAGCCAAGATGAGGGGATATTTGGGACCCAGTACTTC. Residues: CASSQDEGIFGTQYF.

The rearrangement joins TRBV5-1 to TRBJ2-7, with D tentatively TRBD2 (6 bases). The V gene's germline CDR1 is SGHRS and CDR2 YFSETQ. Trimming cost V 5 bases and J 2 bases, with 17 bases left between them. The CDR3 runs to 15 residues. CDR3 loop: CASSFSQGGTYEQYF. The CDR3 DNA reads TGCGCCAGCAGTTTCTCTCAGGGAGGAACCTACGAGCAGTACTTC.

The chain couples TRBV2 to TRBJ1-3, with D possibly TRBD1 on 6 matching bases. V was cut by 5 bases and J by 4 bases, with 9 bases left in between. Germline CDR1 reads SNHLY; CDR2 reads FYNNEI. The CDR3 spans 13 residues. The CDR3 DNA follows: TGTGCCAGCAGTACAGGGCTGGGAAACACCATATATTTT. Its translation is CASSTGLGNTIYF.

The V and J genes are TRBV19 and TRBJ1-3; D is unclear. CDR1 and CDR2 (germline): LNHDA, SQIVND (reference sequence). This CDR3 region has 13 residues. The V end lost 5 bases, the J end lost 2 bases, and 7 bases lay between the germline ends. The CDR3 loop reads CASSPGAGNTIYF. The CDR3 region has the DNA TGTGCCAGTAGTCCGGGAGCTGGAAACACCATATATTTT.